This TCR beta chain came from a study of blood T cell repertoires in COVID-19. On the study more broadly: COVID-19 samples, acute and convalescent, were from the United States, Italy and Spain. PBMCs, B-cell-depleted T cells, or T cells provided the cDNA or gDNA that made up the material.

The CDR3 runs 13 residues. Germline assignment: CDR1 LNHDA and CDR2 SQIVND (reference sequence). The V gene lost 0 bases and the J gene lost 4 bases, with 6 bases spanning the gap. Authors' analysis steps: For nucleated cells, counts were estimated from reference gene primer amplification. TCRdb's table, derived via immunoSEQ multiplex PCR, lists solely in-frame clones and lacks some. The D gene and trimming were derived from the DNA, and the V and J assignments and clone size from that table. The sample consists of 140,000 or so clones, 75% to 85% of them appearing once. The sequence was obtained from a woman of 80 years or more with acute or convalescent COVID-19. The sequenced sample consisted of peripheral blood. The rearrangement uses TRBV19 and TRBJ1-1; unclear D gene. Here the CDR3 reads CASSIDPSTEAFF. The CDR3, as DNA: TGTGCCAGTAGTATAGATCCTAGCACTGAAGCTTTCTTT. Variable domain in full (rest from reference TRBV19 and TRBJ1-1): DGGITQSPKYLFRKEGQNVTLSCEQNLNHDAMYWYRQDPGQGLRLIYYSQIVNDFQKGDIAEGYSVSREKKESFPLTVTSAQKNPTAFYLCASSIDPSTEAFFGQGTRLTVV.